This T cell receptor (beta chain) originates from a study of shared clonotypes between healthy human individuals. Notes on the study in general: There were few donors, and this limited the genetic and exposure-history diversity represented.

In the original workflow: ImmunoSEQ yielded junction-only sequences lacking quality scores, so filtering differed. Some clones are missing from TCRdb's copy, which holds only in-frame ones; the method was immunoSEQ multiplex PCR. D and trimming come from the DNA, and the V and J calls and clone size come from that table. Among roughly 770,000 clones, approximately 96% were seen once, and the ten largest hold around 0.21%. As for this clone: What it binds is not known.

Naive CD8 isolation took CD45RO-negative cells positively selected for CCR7 and excluded terminally differentiated effector memory CD45RA+ cells. HIV-negative, healthy adults without recent acute infections or vaccinations were the donors. Trimming removed 7 bases at V and 7 bases at J, with 20 bases between. The CDR3 runs 15 residues. Germline CDR1 MNHNY, CDR2 SVGAGI (reference sequence). The sequenced sample was naive CD8+ T cells sorted from blood. This chain connects TRBV6-6 to TRBJ2-1, with D perhaps matching TRBD1 (6 bases). The TCR comes from a young man in good health. The CDR3 loop reads CASNEPGHPINEQFF. DNA of the CDR3: TGTGCCAGCAATGAACCGGGACACCCTATTAATGAGCAGTTCTTC.